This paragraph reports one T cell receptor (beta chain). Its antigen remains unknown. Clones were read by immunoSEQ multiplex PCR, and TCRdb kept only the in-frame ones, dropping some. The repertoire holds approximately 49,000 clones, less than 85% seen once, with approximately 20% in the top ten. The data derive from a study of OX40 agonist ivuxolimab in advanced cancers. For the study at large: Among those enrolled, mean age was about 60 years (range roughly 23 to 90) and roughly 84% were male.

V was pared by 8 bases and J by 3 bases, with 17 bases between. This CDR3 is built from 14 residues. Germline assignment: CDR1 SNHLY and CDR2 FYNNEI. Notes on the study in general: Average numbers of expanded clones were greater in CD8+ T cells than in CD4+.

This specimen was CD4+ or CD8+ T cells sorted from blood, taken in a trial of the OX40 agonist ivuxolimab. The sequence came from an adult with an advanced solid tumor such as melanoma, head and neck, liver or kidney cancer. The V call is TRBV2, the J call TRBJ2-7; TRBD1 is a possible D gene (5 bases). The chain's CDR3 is CASGAGRVNYEQYV. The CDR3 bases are TGTGCCAGCGGGGCAGGGCGAGTAAACTACGAGCAGTACGTC.